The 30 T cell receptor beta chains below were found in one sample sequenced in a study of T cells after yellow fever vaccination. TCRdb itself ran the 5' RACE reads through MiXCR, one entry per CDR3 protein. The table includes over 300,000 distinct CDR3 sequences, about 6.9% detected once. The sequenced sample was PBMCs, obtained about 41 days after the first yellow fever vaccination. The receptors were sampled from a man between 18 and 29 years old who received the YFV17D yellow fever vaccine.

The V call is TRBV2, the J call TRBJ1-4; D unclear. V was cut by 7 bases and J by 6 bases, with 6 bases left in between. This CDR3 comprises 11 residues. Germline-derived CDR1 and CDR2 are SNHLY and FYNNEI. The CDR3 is CASTVYEKLFF. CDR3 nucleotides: TGTGCCAGCACCGTTTATGAAAAACTGTTTTTT.

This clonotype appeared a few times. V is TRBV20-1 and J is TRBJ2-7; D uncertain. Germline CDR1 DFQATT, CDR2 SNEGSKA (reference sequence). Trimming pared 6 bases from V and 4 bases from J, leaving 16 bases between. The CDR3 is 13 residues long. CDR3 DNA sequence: TGCAGTGCCCCCCGTGTCGGCCGTTACGAGCAGTACTTC. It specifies CSAPRVGRYEQYF.

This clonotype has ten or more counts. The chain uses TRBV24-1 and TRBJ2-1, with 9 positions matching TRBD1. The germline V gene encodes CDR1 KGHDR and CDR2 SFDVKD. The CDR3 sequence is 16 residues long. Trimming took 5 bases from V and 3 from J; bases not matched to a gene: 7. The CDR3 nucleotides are TGTGCCACCAGTGGCCCTAGACAGGGGGTCTACAATGAGCAGTTCTTC. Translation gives CATSGPRQGVYNEQFF.

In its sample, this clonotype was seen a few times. The chain's CDR3 is CASREYQETQYF. As DNA, the CDR3 is TGTGCCAGCCGGGAGTACCAAGAGACCCAGTACTTC. V is TRBV11-2 and J is TRBJ2-5, with D possibly matching TRBD2 (6 bases). V was trimmed by 8 bases and J by 0 bases, leaving 7 bases between them. This CDR3 has 12 residues. From germline, CDR1 is SGHAT and CDR2 FQNNGV.

CDR3 loop: CASSRMTGTGAARAFF. DNA of the CDR3: TGTGCCAGCAGCCGAATGACCGGGACAGGGGCAGCCAGAGCTTTCTTT. The chain links TRBV11-2 to TRBJ1-1; 10 bases agree with TRBD1. The CDR3 runs to 16 residues. V lost 5 bases, J lost 10 bases, and 16 bases stayed unmatched. Germline CDR1 reads SGHAT; CDR2 reads FQNNGV.

DNA of the CDR3: TGCGCCAGCAGCCGCGACACCATGGGAAACACTGAAGCTTTCTTT. Translating gives CASSRDTMGNTEAFF. The J gene is TRBJ1-1, the V gene TRBV5-1; D gene uncertain. V was trimmed by 4 bases and J by 2 bases, leaving 15 bases between them. The germline V gene encodes CDR1 SGHRS and CDR2 YFSETQ. The CDR3 loop spans 15 amino acids.

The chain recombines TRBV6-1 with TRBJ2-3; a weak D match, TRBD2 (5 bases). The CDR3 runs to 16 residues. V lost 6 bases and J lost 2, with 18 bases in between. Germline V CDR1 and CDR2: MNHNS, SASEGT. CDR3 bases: TGTGCCAGCAGAAACTGGCGGGCACCTAACACAGATACGCAGTATTTT. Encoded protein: CASRNWRAPNTDTQYF.

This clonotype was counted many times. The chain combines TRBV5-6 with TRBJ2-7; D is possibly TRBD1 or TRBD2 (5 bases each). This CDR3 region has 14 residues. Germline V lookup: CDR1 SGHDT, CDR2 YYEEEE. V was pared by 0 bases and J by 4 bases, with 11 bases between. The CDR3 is CASSLEWGSYEQYV. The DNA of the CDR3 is TGTGCCAGCAGCTTGGAGTGGGGGAGTTACGAGCAGTACGTC.

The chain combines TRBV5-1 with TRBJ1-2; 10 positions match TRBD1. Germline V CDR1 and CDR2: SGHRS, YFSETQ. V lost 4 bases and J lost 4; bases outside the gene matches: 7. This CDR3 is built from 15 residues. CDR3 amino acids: CASSERQGAAYGYTF. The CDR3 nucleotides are TGCGCCAGCAGCGAACGACAGGGGGCGGCCTATGGCTACACCTTC. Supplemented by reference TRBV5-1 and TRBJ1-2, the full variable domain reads KAGVTQTPRYLIKTRGQQVTLSCSPISGHRSVSWYQQTPGQGLQFLFEYFSETQRNKGNFPGRFSGRQFSNSRSEMNVSTLELGDSALYLCASSERQGAAYGYTFGSGTRLTVV.

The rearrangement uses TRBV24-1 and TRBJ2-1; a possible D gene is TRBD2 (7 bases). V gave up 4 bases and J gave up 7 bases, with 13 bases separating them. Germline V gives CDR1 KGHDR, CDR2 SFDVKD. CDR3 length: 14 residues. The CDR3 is CATSDRGGGNEQFF. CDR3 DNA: TGTGCCACCAGTGACCGGGGAGGGGGGAATGAGCAGTTCTTC.

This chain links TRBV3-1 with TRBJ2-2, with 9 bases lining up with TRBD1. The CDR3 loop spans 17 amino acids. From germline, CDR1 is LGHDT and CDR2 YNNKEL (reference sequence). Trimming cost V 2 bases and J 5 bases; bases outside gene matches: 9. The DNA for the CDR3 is TGTGCCAGCAGCCAACTACACCCGGGACAGGGAACCGGGGAGCTGTTTTTT. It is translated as CASSQLHPGQGTGELFF.

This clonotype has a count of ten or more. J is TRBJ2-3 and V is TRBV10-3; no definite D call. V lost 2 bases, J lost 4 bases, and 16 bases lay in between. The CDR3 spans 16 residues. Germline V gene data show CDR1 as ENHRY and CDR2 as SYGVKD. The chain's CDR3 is CAISEGYRNEPDTQYF. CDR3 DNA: TGTGCCATCAGTGAGGGGTATCGAAACGAACCAGATACGCAGTATTTT.

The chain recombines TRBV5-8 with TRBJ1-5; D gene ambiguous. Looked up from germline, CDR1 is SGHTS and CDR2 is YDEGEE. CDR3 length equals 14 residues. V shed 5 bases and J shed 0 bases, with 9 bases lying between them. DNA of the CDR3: TGTGCCAGCAGTACAGATTATAGCAATCAGCCCCAGCATTTT. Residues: CASSTDYSNQPQHF.

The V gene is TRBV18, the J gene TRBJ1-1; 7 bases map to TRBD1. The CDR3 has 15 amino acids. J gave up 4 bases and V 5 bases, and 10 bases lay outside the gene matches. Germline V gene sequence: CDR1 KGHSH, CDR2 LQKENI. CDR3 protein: CASSGTTGVGTEAFF. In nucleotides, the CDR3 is TGTGCCAGCTCAGGAACTACAGGGGTAGGCACTGAAGCTTTCTTT.

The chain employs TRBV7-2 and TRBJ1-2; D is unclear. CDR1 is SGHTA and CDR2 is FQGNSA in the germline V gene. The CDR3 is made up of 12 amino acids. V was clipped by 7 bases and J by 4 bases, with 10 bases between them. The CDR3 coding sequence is TGTGCCAGCACCTCTCGGGTCTATGGCTACACCTTC. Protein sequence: CASTSRVYGYTF. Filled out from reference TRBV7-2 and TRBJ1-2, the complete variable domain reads GAGVSQSPSNKVTEKGKDVELRCDPISGHTALYWYRQSLGQGLEFLIYFQGNSAPDKSGLPSDRFSAERTGGSVSTLTIQRTQQEDSAVYLCASTSRVYGYTFGSGTRLTVV.

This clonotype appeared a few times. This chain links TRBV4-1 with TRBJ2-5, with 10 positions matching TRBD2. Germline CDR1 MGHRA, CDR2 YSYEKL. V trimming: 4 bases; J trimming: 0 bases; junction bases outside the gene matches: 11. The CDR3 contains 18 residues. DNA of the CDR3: TGCGCCAGCAGCCGTCAGAGGCTAGCGGGGGTGTACCAAGAGACCCAGTACTTC. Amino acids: CASSRQRLAGVYQETQYF.

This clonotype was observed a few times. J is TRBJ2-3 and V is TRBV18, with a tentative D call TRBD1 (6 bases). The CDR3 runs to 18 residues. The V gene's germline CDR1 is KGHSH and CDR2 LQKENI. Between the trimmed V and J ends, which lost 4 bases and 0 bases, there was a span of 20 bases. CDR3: CASSLNAPQTGSTDTQYF. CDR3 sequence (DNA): TGTGCCAGCTCACTTAACGCCCCCCAGACAGGAAGCACAGATACGCAGTATTTT.

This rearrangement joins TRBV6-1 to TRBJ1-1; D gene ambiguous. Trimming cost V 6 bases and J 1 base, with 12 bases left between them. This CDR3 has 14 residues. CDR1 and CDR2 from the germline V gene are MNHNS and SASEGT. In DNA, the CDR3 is TGTGCCAGCAGATCGCGGACTGGGAACACTGAAGCTTTCTTT. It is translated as CASRSRTGNTEAFF.

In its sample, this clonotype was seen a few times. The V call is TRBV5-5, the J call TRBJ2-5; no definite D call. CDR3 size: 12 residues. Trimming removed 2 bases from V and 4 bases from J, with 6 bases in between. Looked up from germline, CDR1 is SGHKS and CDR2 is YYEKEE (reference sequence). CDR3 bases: TGTGCCAGCAGCTTTAGGTTAGAGACCCAGTACTTC. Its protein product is CASSFRLETQYF.

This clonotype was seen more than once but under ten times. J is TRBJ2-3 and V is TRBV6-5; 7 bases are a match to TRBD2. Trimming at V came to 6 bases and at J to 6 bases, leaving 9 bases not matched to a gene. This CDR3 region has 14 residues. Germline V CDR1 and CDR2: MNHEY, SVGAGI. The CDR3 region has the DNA TGTGCCAGCAGCTTACTAGCGAGCTCGGATACGCAGTATTTT. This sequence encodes CASSLLASSDTQYF.

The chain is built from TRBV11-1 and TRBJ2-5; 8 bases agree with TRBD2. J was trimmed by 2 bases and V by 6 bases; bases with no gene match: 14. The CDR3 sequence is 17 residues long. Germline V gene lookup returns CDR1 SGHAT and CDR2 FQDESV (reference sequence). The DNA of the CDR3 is TGTGCCAGCAGTTCCGATGGGCGGGGGGCCTTTCAAGAGACCCAGTACTTC. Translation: CASSSDGRGAFQETQYF.

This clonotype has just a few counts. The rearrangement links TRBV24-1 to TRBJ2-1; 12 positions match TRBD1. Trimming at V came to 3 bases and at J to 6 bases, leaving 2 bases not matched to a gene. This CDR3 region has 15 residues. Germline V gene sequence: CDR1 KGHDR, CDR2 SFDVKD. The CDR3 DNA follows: TGTGCCACCAGTGATGGGGGACAGGGGGCCAATGAGCAGTTCTTC. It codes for CATSDGGQGANEQFF.

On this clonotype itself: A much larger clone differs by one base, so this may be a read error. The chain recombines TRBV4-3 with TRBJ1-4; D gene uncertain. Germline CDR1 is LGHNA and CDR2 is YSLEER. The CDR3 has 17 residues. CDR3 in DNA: TGCGCCAGCAGCCAAGAAAGGAGGGCCGCGCGTGGTGAAATACTGTTTTTT. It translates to CASSQERRAARGEILFF.

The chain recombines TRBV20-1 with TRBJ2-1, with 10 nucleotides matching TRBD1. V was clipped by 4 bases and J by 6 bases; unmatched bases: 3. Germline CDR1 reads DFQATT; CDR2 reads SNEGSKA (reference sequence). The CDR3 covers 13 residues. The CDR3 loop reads CSATRTGGNEQFF. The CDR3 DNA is TGCAGTGCTACGCGGACAGGGGGCAATGAGCAGTTCTTC.

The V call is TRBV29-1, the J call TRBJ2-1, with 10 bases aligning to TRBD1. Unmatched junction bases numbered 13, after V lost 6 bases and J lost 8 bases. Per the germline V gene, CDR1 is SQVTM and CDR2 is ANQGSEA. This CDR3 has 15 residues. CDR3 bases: TGCAGCGTGGGCGAAGGACAGGGGGTATTTTATGAGCAGTTCTTC. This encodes CSVGEGQGVFYEQFF.

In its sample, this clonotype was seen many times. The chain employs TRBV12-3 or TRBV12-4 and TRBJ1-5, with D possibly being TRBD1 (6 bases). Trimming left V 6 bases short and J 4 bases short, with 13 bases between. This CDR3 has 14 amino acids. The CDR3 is CASRRTVRNQPQHF. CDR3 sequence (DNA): TGTGCCAGCAGGCGGACAGTAAGGAATCAGCCCCAGCATTTT.

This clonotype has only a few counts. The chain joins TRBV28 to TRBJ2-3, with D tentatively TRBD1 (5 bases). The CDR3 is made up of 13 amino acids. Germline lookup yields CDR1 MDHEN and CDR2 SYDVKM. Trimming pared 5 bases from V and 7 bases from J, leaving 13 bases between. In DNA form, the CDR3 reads TGTGCCAGCAGTCTAAGGGGCAGTAATACGCAGTATTTT. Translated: CASSLRGSNTQYF. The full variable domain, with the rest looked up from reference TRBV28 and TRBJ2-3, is DVKVTQSSRYLVKRTGEKVFLECVQDMDHENMFWYRQDPGLGLRLIYFSYDVKMKEKGDIPEGYSVSREKKERFSLILESASTNQTSMYLCASSLRGSNTQYFGPGTRLTVL.

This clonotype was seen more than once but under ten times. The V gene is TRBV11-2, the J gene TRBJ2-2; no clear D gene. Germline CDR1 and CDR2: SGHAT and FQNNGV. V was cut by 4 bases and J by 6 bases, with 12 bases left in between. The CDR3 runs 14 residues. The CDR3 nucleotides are TGTGCCAGCAGCTCAAACGTAAATCCCGGGGAGCTGTTTTTT. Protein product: CASSSNVNPGELFF.

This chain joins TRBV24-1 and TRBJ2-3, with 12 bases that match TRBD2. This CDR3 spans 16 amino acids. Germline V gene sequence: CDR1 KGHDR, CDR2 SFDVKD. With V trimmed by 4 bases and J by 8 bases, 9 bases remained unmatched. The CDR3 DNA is TGTGCCACCAGTGAGCCTCAGCGACTAGCGGGGGCTACGCAGTATTTT. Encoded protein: CATSEPQRLAGATQYF.

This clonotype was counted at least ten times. CDR3 sequence: CASSPQAGSYNEQFF. As DNA, the CDR3 is TGTGCCAGCAGTCCCCAGGCGGGCTCCTACAATGAGCAGTTCTTC. The chain uses TRBV6-1 and TRBJ2-1, with D tentatively TRBD2 (5 bases). The V and J ends lost 5 bases and 0 bases respectively, with 11 bases between them. The germline V gene encodes CDR1 MNHNS and CDR2 SASEGT. The CDR3 is 15 amino acids.